Shown below are 15 T cell receptor beta chains from a single sample sequenced in a study of identical twins. Each CDR3 protein gets one entry after TCRdb re-called the 5' RACE reads with MiXCR. Of roughly 700,000 distinct CDR3 sequences in the sample, around 8.3% were seen once. These data were likewise used in another study, on yellow fever vaccine responses in identical twins.

Sequenced sample: PBMCs. The source is a young woman in good health.

In its sample, this clonotype was seen many times. The V gene is TRBV6-2 or TRBV6-3, the J gene TRBJ2-1; no firm D call. This CDR3 is built from 14 residues. Germline V gene data show CDR1 as MNHEY and CDR2 as SVGEGT. The ends were cut back, 7 bases at V and 8 bases at J, with 18 bases in the middle. The CDR3 DNA reads as TGTGCCAGCACTCAACGACCAATTGGGTATGAGCAGTTCTTC. Translating gives CASTQRPIGYEQFF.

The J gene is TRBJ2-3, the V gene TRBV2; D is ambiguous. The CDR3 length is 14 residues. Trimming left V 6 bases short and J 0 bases short, with 10 bases between. Germline CDR1 and CDR2: SNHLY and FYNNEI. For the CDR3, the DNA is TGTGCCAGCAGCGCGCCGGACAGCACAGATACGCAGTATTTT. Protein sequence: CASSAPDSTDTQYF.

This clonotype was recorded many times. The rearrangement links TRBV11-3 to TRBJ2-1; TRBD2 matches 13 bases. Germline loops: CDR1 SGHNT, CDR2 YENEEA. CDR3 length: 20 amino acids. V shed 4 bases, J shed 7 bases, and the junction held 19 bases outside the gene matches. Here the CDR3 reads CASSSPQWELAGGPGNEQFF. As DNA, the CDR3 is TGTGCCAGCAGCTCCCCCCAATGGGAACTAGCGGGAGGGCCTGGGAATGAGCAGTTCTTC.

This clonotype was counted at least ten times. The chain joins TRBV5-1 to TRBJ2-7; no clear D. The ends were cut back, 0 bases at V and 0 bases at J, with 7 bases in the middle. This CDR3 is built from 14 residues. The germline gives CDR1 SGHRS, CDR2 YFSETQ. For the CDR3, the DNA is TGCGCCAGCAGCTTGGAGGTATACTCCTACGAGCAGTACTTC. It yields the protein CASSLEVYSYEQYF.

The rearrangement links TRBV4-1 to TRBJ2-7; weak D call: TRBD2 (6 bases). Germline CDR1 reads MGHRA; CDR2 reads YSYEKL. Deletions cut 2 bases from V and 3 bases from J, with 26 bases between. The CDR3 totals 19 residues. CDR3 in DNA: TGCGCCAGCAGCCAAACACCCGGAGGGGAGACAGAGAGAATCTACGAGCAGTACTTC. It translates to CASSQTPGGETERIYEQYF.

This clonotype was detected a few times. One end of the junction is discordant with germline, which a read error may explain. V is TRBV29-1 and J is TRBJ2-5; TRBD2 matches at 13 bases. Germline values: CDR1 SQVTM, CDR2 ANQGSEA. This CDR3 has 14 residues. This CDR3 is CSVEGLAGAKTQYF. The CDR3 DNA is TGCAGCGTGGAAGGACTAGCGGGAGCGAAGACCCAGTACTTC.

This clonotype was counted between two and nine times. The genes are TRBV11-2 and TRBJ2-2; D call uncertain. The CDR3 loop spans 13 amino acids. Germline V gives CDR1 SGHAT, CDR2 FQNNGV. The V end was cut by 4 bases, the J end by 6 bases, with 9 bases between. The CDR3 here is CASSSTNPGELFF. The CDR3 coding sequence is TGTGCCAGCAGCTCTACTAACCCCGGGGAGCTGTTTTTT.

This clonotype was seen more than once but under ten times. The genes are TRBV20-1 and TRBJ2-6; D ambiguous. Germline CDR1 is DFQATT and CDR2 is SNEGSKA (reference sequence). The V and J ends lost 2 bases and 2 bases respectively, with 7 bases between them. There are 14 residues in the CDR3. CDR3 nucleotides: TGCAGTGCTAGAAAAGTAACTGGGGCCAACGTCCTGACTTTC. This sequence encodes CSARKVTGANVLTF.

The J gene is TRBJ2-2, the V gene TRBV7-2; 10 positions agree with TRBD2. With V trimmed by 1 base and J by 6 bases, 5 bases remained unmatched. The germline V gene encodes CDR1 SGHTA and CDR2 FQGNSA. This CDR3 spans 16 amino acids. Here the CDR3 DNA reads TGTGCCAGCAGCTTAGTTGCTAGCGGGGGAGCCGGGGAGCTGTTTTTT. Amino acids: CASSLVASGGAGELFF. Filled out from reference TRBV7-2 and TRBJ2-2, the complete variable domain reads GAGVSQSPSNKVTEKGKDVELRCDPISGHTALYWYRQSLGQGLEFLIYFQGNSAPDKSGLPSDRFSAERTGGSVSTLTIQRTQQEDSAVYLCASSLVASGGAGELFFGEGSRLTVL.

This clonotype was picked up a small number of times. The J gene is TRBJ2-5, the V gene TRBV20-1; tentatively, D is TRBD2 (5 bases). CDR3 length equals 15 residues. Germline lookup yields CDR1 DFQATT and CDR2 SNEGSKA (reference sequence). Trimming stripped 3 bases from V and 4 bases from J, with 18 bases between. The CDR3 loop is CSAREAPLVSETQYF. For the CDR3, the DNA is TGCAGTGCTAGGGAGGCCCCTCTAGTTTCAGAGACCCAGTACTTC.

The chain carries TRBV4-3 and TRBJ2-1; D is unclear. Germline loops: CDR1 LGHNA, CDR2 YSLEER. This CDR3 has 16 residues. V was pared by 1 base and J by 4 bases, with 14 bases between. DNA of the CDR3: TGCGCCAGCAGCCAAGGTGTGGCGGCGCCATACAATGAGCAGTTCTTC. This codes for CASSQGVAAPYNEQFF.

This clonotype showed up just a few times. The chain uses TRBV27 and TRBJ1-1; the D gene is possibly TRBD1 (6 bases). Germline loops: CDR1 MNHEY, CDR2 SMNVEV (reference sequence). The CDR3 covers 15 residues. V was trimmed by 1 base and J by 1 base, leaving 10 bases between them. The DNA for the CDR3 is TGTGCCAGCAGTTTATATAACAGGGCGAACACTGAAGCTTTCTTT. Translating gives CASSLYNRANTEAFF.

This clonotype was recorded at least ten times. This rearrangement joins TRBV9 to TRBJ2-3; TRBD2 is a possible D gene (6 bases). Germline CDR1 and CDR2: SGDLS and YYNGEE. The CDR3 has 14 residues. V lost 4 bases and J lost 3, with 12 bases in between. The CDR3 loop reads CASSPTTRTDTQYF. CDR3 in DNA: TGTGCCAGCAGCCCCACGACTAGAACAGATACGCAGTATTTT. Variable domain in full (rest from reference TRBV9 and TRBJ2-3): DSGVTQTPKHLITATGQRVTLRCSPRSGDLSVYWYQQSLDQGLQFLIQYYNGEERAKGNILERFSAQQFPDLHSELNLSSLELGDSALYFCASSPTTRTDTQYFGPGTRLTVL.

This clonotype has ten or more counts. This chain joins TRBV6-2 or TRBV6-3 and TRBJ2-5, with D possibly TRBD1 on 5 matching bases. Deletions cut 4 bases from V and 4 bases from J, with 19 bases between. The CDR3 has 16 amino acids. Germline V gene sequence: CDR1 MNHEY, CDR2 SVGEGT. CDR3 sequence (DNA): TGTGCCAGCAGTTCCCTACAGGCCCCCGGCCGAGAGACCCAGTACTTC. Protein product: CASSSLQAPGRETQYF.

This clonotype was seen a few times. The rearrangement links TRBV3-1 to TRBJ1-6, with 9 bases fitting TRBD1. The CDR3 covers 16 residues. J gave up 12 bases and V 5 bases, and 14 bases lay outside the gene matches. Germline lookup yields CDR1 LGHDT and CDR2 YNNKEL (reference sequence). CDR3 protein: CASSSTPGQGAKPLHF. CDR3 sequence (DNA): TGTGCCAGCAGCTCAACTCCGGGACAGGGTGCTAAACCCCTCCACTTT.